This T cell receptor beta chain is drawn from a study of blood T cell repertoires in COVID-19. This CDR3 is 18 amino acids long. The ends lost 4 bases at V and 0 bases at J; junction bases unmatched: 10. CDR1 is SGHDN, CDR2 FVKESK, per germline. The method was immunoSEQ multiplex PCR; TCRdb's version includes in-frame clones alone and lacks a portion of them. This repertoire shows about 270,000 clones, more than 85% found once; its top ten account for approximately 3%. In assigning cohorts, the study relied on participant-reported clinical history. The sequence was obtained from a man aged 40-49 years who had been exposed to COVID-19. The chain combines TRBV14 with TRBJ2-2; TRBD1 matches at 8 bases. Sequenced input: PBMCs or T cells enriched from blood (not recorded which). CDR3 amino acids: CASSPNRDRTTNTGELFF. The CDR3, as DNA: TGTGCCAGCAGCCCTAACCGGGACAGGACAACGAACACCGGGGAGCTGTTTTTT.